This TCR beta chain appears in the sequencing data of a study of blood T cell repertoires in COVID-19. TCRdb's table, derived via immunoSEQ multiplex PCR, lists solely in-frame clones and lacks some. Among around 38,000 clones listed, roughly nine tenths were seen once. The CDR3 is 17 residues long. Trimming left V 0 bases short and J 1 base short, with 15 bases between. CDR1 and CDR2 from the germline V gene are LNHDA and SQIVND (reference sequence). The clonotype was recovered from a human donor in a cohort sampled during active COVID-19. Sequencing was performed on peripheral blood. The rearrangement links TRBV19 to TRBJ1-1, with D uncertain. CDR3 region: CASSIDLSAVWNTEAFF. CDR3 in DNA: TGTGCCAGTAGTATAGATCTGTCCGCAGTCTGGAACACTGAAGCTTTCTTT.